A selection of T cell receptor beta chains follows, all from one sample in a study of identical twins. In TCRdb, the 5' RACE reads were re-called with MiXCR into one record per CDR3 protein. The sample holds under 500,000 distinct CDR3 sequences, 14% seen once. These same records also appear under a second study, on yellow fever vaccine responses in identical twins.

The sample comprised CD4+ T cells sorted from blood. Every receptor here comes from a woman between 18 and 30 years old in good health. Both conserved end residues are part of each CDR3. Fields, in order: J gene, D gene, clone size, CDR3 length, V gene, CDR3 protein, CDR3 DNA. D genes are given only for firm matches. Part of the rows lack a size; the others show once, few, many or a class for expanded clones.

>TRBJ2-3|-|-|15|TRBV2
CASSGHGGDYDTQYF
TGTGCCAGCAGCGGGCATGGCGGGGATTACGATACGCAGTATTTT
>TRBJ1-1|-|-|13|TRBV10-3
CAISESPQGEAFF
TGTGCCATCAGTGAGTCACCACAGGGTGAAGCTTTCTTT
>TRBJ1-1|TRBD1|many|14|TRBV25-1
CASEPRGKNTEAFF
TGTGCCTCGGAACCCAGGGGGAAGAACACTGAAGCTTTCTTT
>TRBJ2-7|-|few|15|TRBV28
CASSPSEFIHYEQYF
TGTGCCAGCAGTCCCAGCGAATTTATCCACTACGAGCAGTACTTC
>TRBJ2-7|-|few|12|TRBV29-1
CSGGRGPYEQYF
TGCAGCGGGGGGCGAGGCCCCTACGAGCAGTACTTC
>TRBJ2-3|TRBD2|few|16|TRBV7-2
CASSLQGSGGADTQYF
TGTGCCAGCAGCTTACAGGGCAGCGGGGGTGCAGATACGCAGTATTTT
>TRBJ2-7|TRBD2|few|18|TRBV15
CATSRDLATSGGSYEQYF
TGTGCCACCAGCAGAGATCTCGCCACTAGCGGGGGCTCCTACGAGCAGTACTTC
>TRBJ1-4|-|-|12|TRBV3-1
CASSRPSEKLFF
TGTGCCAGCAGCCGCCCATCGGAAAAACTGTTTTTT
>TRBJ2-7|-|few|14|TRBV20-1
CSARVLWGPYEQYF
TGCAGTGCTAGAGTATTGTGGGGGCCCTACGAGCAGTACTTC
>TRBJ2-2|-|few|12|TRBV20-1
CSAYRDTGELFF
TGCAGTGCGTACAGGGATACCGGGGAGCTGTTTTTT
>TRBJ1-5|-|-|13|TRBV6-5
CASSNSIDQPQHF
TGTGCCAGCAGTAACAGCATAGATCAGCCCCAGCATTTT
>TRBJ1-4|-|many|12|TRBV6-6
CAVGTTNEKLFF
TGTGCCGTAGGAACAACTAATGAAAAACTGTTTTTT
>TRBJ2-1|-|few|16|TRBV6-2/TRBV6-3
CANPPGSRATYNEQFF
TGTGCCAACCCCCCGGGTTCCAGGGCGACATACAATGAGCAGTTCTTC
>TRBJ2-2|TRBD2|few|15|TRBV5-1
CASSLSAGARGELFF
TGCGCCAGCAGCTTGTCAGCGGGAGCTCGCGGGGAGCTGTTTTTT
>TRBJ2-7|-|many|13|TRBV12-3/TRBV12-4
CASSFPGSYEQYF
TGTGCCAGCAGTTTCCCAGGCTCCTACGAGCAGTACTTC
>TRBJ2-1|TRBD1|-|13|TRBV12-3/TRBV12-4
CASSRSGDRGRFF
TGTGCCAGCAGTCGGTCCGGCGACAGGGGACGGTTCTTC
>TRBJ2-7|-|-|17|TRBV20-1
CSAKKSGRTGVTYEQYF
TGCAGTGCCAAGAAGAGCGGAAGGACTGGGGTCACCTACGAGCAGTACTTC
>TRBJ2-5|-|few|15|TRBV20-1
CSARDSGRAKETQYF
TGCAGTGCTAGAGATTCGGGCAGGGCGAAAGAGACCCAGTACTTC